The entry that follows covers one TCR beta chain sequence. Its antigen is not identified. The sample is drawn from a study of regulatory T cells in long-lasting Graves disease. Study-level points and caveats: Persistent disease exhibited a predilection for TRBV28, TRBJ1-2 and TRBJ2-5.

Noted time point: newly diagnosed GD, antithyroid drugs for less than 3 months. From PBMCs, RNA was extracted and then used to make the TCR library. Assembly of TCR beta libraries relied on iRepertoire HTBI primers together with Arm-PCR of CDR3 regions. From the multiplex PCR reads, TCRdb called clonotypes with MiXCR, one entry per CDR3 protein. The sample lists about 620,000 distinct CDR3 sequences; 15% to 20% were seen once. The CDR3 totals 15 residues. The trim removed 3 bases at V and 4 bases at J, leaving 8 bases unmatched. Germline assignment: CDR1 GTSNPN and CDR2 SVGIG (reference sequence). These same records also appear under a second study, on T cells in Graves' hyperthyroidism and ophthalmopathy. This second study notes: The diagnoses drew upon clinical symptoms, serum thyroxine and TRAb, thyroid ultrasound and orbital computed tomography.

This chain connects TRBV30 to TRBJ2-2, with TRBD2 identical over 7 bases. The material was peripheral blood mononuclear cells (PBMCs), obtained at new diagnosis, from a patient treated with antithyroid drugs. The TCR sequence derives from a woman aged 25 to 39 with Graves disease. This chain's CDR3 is CAWRGAGAPTGELFF. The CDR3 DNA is TGTGCCTGGAGAGGCGCGGGAGCCCCCACCGGGGAGCTGTTTTTT.